This entry lists 26 T cell receptor beta chains sequenced from one sample in a study of T-cell memory formation after mild COVID-19. In TCRdb, the 5' RACE reads were re-called with MiXCR into one record per CDR3 protein. The sample records about 350,000 distinct CDR3 sequences, around 30% being singletons. Sequencing was carried out using PBMCs or a T cell subset sorted from them (not recorded which). The receptors were gathered from an adult woman who had mild COVID-19 (a few samples of this study predate the infection). Cell type and time point are not known.

The chain employs TRBV7-9 and TRBJ2-4; D remains ambiguous. The CDR3 covers 12 residues. Trimming took 3 bases from V and 7 from J, leaving 7 bases between them. Germline-derived CDR1 and CDR2 are SEHNR and FQNEAQ (reference sequence). The CDR3 coding sequence is TGTGCCAGCAGCTTGGACGGGAACATTCAGTACTTC. It specifies CASSLDGNIQYF.

J is TRBJ2-1 and V is TRBV5-4; tentatively, D is TRBD1 or TRBD2 (5 bases each). This CDR3 is 16 amino acids long. Per germline, CDR1 SGHNT and CDR2 YYREEE (reference sequence). V lost 3 bases, J lost 6 bases, and 19 bases lay in between. CDR3 nucleotides: TGTGCCAGCAGCTCATCACGAGGGGCGGGTATCAATGAGCAGTTCTTC. Its protein is CASSSSRGAGINEQFF.

The rearrangement uses TRBV5-1 and TRBJ1-2; TRBD1 matches 8 bases. Germline lookup yields CDR1 SGHRS and CDR2 YFSETQ. Trimming cost V 4 bases and J 2 bases; bases outside gene matches: 7. CDR3 length equals 15 residues. This CDR3 is CASSRGQATNYGYTF. CDR3 DNA sequence: TGCGCCAGCAGCAGGGGACAGGCCACCAACTATGGCTACACCTTC.

This clonotype was found a few times. This chain connects TRBV5-1 to TRBJ1-1; D remains unclear. V shed 1 base and J shed 11 bases, with 15 bases lying between them. Germline V gives CDR1 SGHRS, CDR2 YFSETQ. The CDR3 contains 13 residues. CDR3 nucleotides: TGCGCCAGCAGCTTGTCATCGAGTGATCGTGCTTTCTTT. Its protein is CASSLSSSDRAFF.

The chain couples TRBV15 to TRBJ2-7; D unresolved. The CDR3 covers 13 residues. V lost 5 bases and J 2 bases, leaving 10 bases between the germline ends. CDR1 LNHNV and CDR2 YYDKDF come from the germline V gene (reference sequence). Here the CDR3 DNA reads TGTGCCACCAGCGAAGTGATCACCTACGAGCAGTACTTC. Translated, it gives CATSEVITYEQYF.

This clonotype was observed a handful of times. V and J are TRBV3-1 and TRBJ2-7; D might be TRBD2 (6 bases). Trimming took 4 bases from V and 0 from J, leaving 16 bases between them. Per germline, CDR1 LGHDT and CDR2 YNNKEL (reference sequence). This CDR3 has 16 amino acids. CDR3 amino acids: CASSPGWSGRSYEQYF. CDR3 DNA sequence: TGTGCCAGCAGCCCAGGTTGGAGCGGGCGCTCCTACGAGCAGTACTTC.

The V call is TRBV11-2, the J call TRBJ1-1; 7 positions match TRBD1. CDR1 is SGHAT, CDR2 FQNNGV, per germline. The CDR3 has 15 residues. J gave up 3 bases and V 0 bases, and 4 bases lay outside the gene matches. CDR3 loop: CASSLESGGHTEAFF. The DNA for the CDR3 is TGTGCCAGCAGCTTAGAGTCAGGGGGACACACTGAAGCTTTCTTT.

This clonotype was counted between two and nine times. V gene TRBV24-1 combines with J gene TRBJ2-1; the D gene is possibly TRBD2 (6 bases). The V and J ends lost 0 bases and 9 bases respectively, with 11 bases between them. The germline gives CDR1 KGHDR, CDR2 SFDVKD. This CDR3 contains 14 residues. The DNA for the CDR3 is TGTGCCACCAGTGATTTGTGGGGGACTGGTGAGCAGTTCTTC. Translated, it gives CATSDLWGTGEQFF.

This clonotype has just a few counts. The rearrangement joins TRBV12-3 or TRBV12-4 to TRBJ2-4; D unclear. The CDR3 extends over 13 amino acids. V lost 6 bases, J lost 6 bases, and 12 bases lay in between. The CDR3 DNA sequence: TGTGCCAGCAGAAAAATTTCGGGAAACATTCAGTACTTC. Translating gives CASRKISGNIQYF.

This sequence joins TRBV11-2 and TRBJ2-1; TRBD1 might be the D (6 bases). Germline CDR1 is SGHAT and CDR2 is FQNNGV. V dropped 4 bases and J dropped 13 bases, with 26 bases sitting between them. There are 16 residues in the CDR3. The CDR3 loop is CASSSLDRAPWGLQFF. The CDR3 nucleotides are TGTGCCAGCAGCTCCTTGGACAGAGCTCCCTGGGGTCTTCAGTTCTTC. The variable domain in full, with the rest retrieved from reference TRBV11-2 and TRBJ2-1, is EAGVAQSPRYKIIEKRQSVAFWCNPISGHATLYWYQQILGQGPKLLIQFQNNGVVDDSQLPKDRFSAERLKGVDSTLKIQPAKLEDSAVYLCASSSLDRAPWGLQFFGPGTRLTVL.

This clonotype has only a few counts. The chain uses TRBV5-1 and TRBJ2-3; D call uncertain. Germline CDR1 reads SGHRS; CDR2 reads YFSETQ. The CDR3 extends over 14 amino acids. Deletions cut 2 bases from V and 2 bases from J, with 9 bases between. Here the CDR3 reads CASSFVDPTDTQYF. The CDR3 DNA reads TGCGCCAGCAGCTTCGTCGACCCCACAGATACGCAGTATTTT.

CDR3 DNA sequence: TGTGCCAGCAGCCCTAGTCCGGGAGAGCAGTACTTC. Translation gives CASSPSPGEQYF. This chain uses TRBV7-9 with TRBJ2-7, with D perhaps TRBD2 (5 bases). The germline V gene has CDR1 SEHNR and CDR2 FQNEAQ (reference sequence). V shed 5 bases and J shed 7 bases, with 12 bases lying between them. The CDR3 length is 12 residues.

V usage is TRBV6-2 or TRBV6-3 and J usage is TRBJ2-7; the match to TRBD2 covers 8 bases. With 6 bases clipped from V and 4 bases from J, the junction kept 11 bases outside the gene matches. The CDR3 has 15 residues. The V gene's germline CDR1 is MNHEY and CDR2 SVGEGT. CDR3 amino acids: CASRQMSGSVYEQYF. CDR3 DNA sequence: TGTGCCAGCAGACAGATGAGCGGGAGTGTGTACGAGCAGTACTTC.

The chain couples TRBV5-6 to TRBJ2-3; either TRBD1 or TRBD2 may supply D (6 bases each). V was pared by 4 bases and J by 1 base, with 10 bases between. The CDR3 totals 14 residues. In germline, CDR1 is SGHDT, CDR2 YYEEEE. CDR3 amino acids: CASSRRGGTDTQYF. DNA of the CDR3: TGTGCCAGCAGCCGGAGGGGGGGCACAGATACGCAGTATTTT.

The chain is built from TRBV20-1 and TRBJ2-7; 7 nucleotides align to TRBD2. Germline loops: CDR1 DFQATT, CDR2 SNEGSKA (reference sequence). The CDR3 runs to 14 residues. Trimming removed 5 bases from V and 0 bases from J; junction bases left unmatched: 7. This CDR3 reads CSADPGGLSYEQYF. In DNA form, the CDR3 reads TGCAGTGCTGATCCGGGAGGCCTCTCCTACGAGCAGTACTTC.

The gene calls are TRBV12-3 or TRBV12-4 and TRBJ1-2; no firm D call. This CDR3 has 14 amino acids. Trimming removed 7 bases at V and 4 bases at J, with 16 bases between. Written as DNA, the CDR3 is TGTGCCAGCACCTCGTGGCAGACCCGCTATGGCTACACCTTC. This codes for CASTSWQTRYGYTF.

This clonotype was seen only once. The chain uses TRBV6-5 and TRBJ2-7; 7 positions agree with TRBD1. This CDR3 has 14 amino acids. Germline V gene lookup returns CDR1 MNHEY and CDR2 SVGAGI. V dropped 1 base and J dropped 3; count of bases not matched to a gene: 3. The chain's CDR3 is CASSYWDSNYEQYF. Written as DNA, the CDR3 is TGTGCCAGCAGTTACTGGGACAGTAACTACGAGCAGTACTTC.

This clonotype was seen a handful of times. The gene calls are TRBV7-8 and TRBJ2-1, with D possibly being TRBD1 or TRBD2 (5 bases each). Trimming took off 0 bases at V and 0 bases at J, with 21 bases between the two ends. Germline lookup yields CDR1 SGHVS and CDR2 FQNEAQ. The CDR3 consists of 20 residues. The CDR3 protein is CASSLAGDPNHRGSYNEQFF. The CDR3 DNA sequence: TGTGCCAGCAGCTTAGCGGGGGACCCCAACCATAGGGGCTCCTACAATGAGCAGTTCTTC.

This chain joins TRBV7-2 and TRBJ2-3; 7 bases line up with TRBD2. V gave up 5 bases and J gave up 5 bases; unmatched junction bases: 7. CDR3 length equals 14 residues. Looked up from germline, CDR1 is SGHTA and CDR2 is FQGNSA. CDR3 coding DNA: TGTGCCAGCAGCCCCCGACTAGCTCGAGATACGCAGTATTTT. It specifies CASSPRLARDTQYF.

This chain connects TRBV2 to TRBJ2-1; 8 bases line up with TRBD1. This CDR3 is 16 amino acids long. Germline loops: CDR1 SNHLY, CDR2 FYNNEI. The trim removed 0 bases at V and 8 bases at J, leaving 9 bases unmatched. CDR3 nucleotide sequence: TGTGCCAGCAGTGAAGCTCAGGGGGCCTATCCCCATGAGCAGTTCTTC. This codes for CASSEAQGAYPHEQFF.

The chain couples TRBV6-5 to TRBJ2-7; D uncertain. The germline gives CDR1 MNHEY, CDR2 SVGAGI. The CDR3 runs 15 residues. Trimming left V 0 bases short and J 3 bases short, with 12 bases between. The CDR3 nucleotides are TGTGCCAGCAGTTACTCGACGGCGACCCACTACGAGCAGTACTTC. This codes for CASSYSTATHYEQYF.

This chain links TRBV3-1 with TRBJ1-3, with 7 bases fitting TRBD1. Germline V CDR1 and CDR2: LGHDT, YNNKEL (reference sequence). With V trimmed by 4 bases and J by 8 bases, 5 bases remained unmatched. This CDR3 is built from 13 residues. The CDR3 region is CASSPGQVDTIYF. The CDR3 DNA is TGTGCCAGCAGCCCCGGACAGGTCGACACCATATATTTT.

The DNA of the CDR3 is TGTGCCAGCAGGGAGGCCGGCAATCAGCCCCAGCATTTT. Its protein product is CASREAGNQPQHF. The J gene is TRBJ1-5, the V gene TRBV25-1; no clear D gene. Germline V gene lookup returns CDR1 MGHDK and CDR2 SYGVNS. The CDR3 is 13 amino acids. Trimming shortened V by 6 bases and J by 2 bases, and 8 bases separated the two germline ends.

The chain couples TRBV20-1 to TRBJ2-7; 7 bases are shared with TRBD2. Germline values: CDR1 DFQATT, CDR2 SNEGSKA (reference sequence). The V gene end was trimmed by 6 bases and the J gene end by 7 bases; junction bases not matched to a gene: 9. This CDR3 contains 12 residues. As DNA, the CDR3 is TGCAGTGCAAACAGGCCCGGGGGGGAGCAGTACTTC. Residues: CSANRPGGEQYF.

This clonotype was counted only a few times. The CDR3 loop reads CSVEDSLDIKNIQYF. Here the CDR3 DNA reads TGCAGCGTTGAAGACAGTCTGGACATAAAAAACATTCAGTACTTC. V is TRBV29-1 and J is TRBJ2-4; tentative D call: TRBD1 (5 bases). V lost 0 bases and J 4 bases, leaving 13 bases between the germline ends. The CDR3 extends over 15 amino acids. CDR1 SQVTM and CDR2 ANQGSEA come from the germline V gene.

This clonotype has more than one count but fewer than ten. This chain joins TRBV10-3 and TRBJ2-5; D remains ambiguous. The CDR3 covers 13 residues. Germline V gives CDR1 ENHRY, CDR2 SYGVKD. V was cut by 1 base and J by 5 bases, with 8 bases left in between. The CDR3 loop reads CAISEWQAETQYF. The CDR3 DNA reads TGTGCCATCAGTGAGTGGCAGGCGGAGACCCAGTACTTC.